This entry describes one TCR beta chain. Its specificity is not known. This CDR3 comprises 12 residues. The ends lost 2 bases at V and 10 bases at J; junction bases unmatched: 7. Germline CDR1 GTSNPN, CDR2 SVGIG (reference sequence). The sample comes from a study of early stage breast cancer tumors. In the study overall: Of some 16 invasive breast tumors, twelve were hormone receptor-positive, HER2-negative. Each sample averaged around 9.2-fold read coverage.

Study results and limitations: Most shared enriched TCRB sequences were commonly generated ones.

This normal breast sample came from a site roughly 1.9-4.5 cm away from the tumor. The repertoire was sequenced with immunoSEQ multiplex PCR; TCRdb's copy has only in-frame clones and lacks some. The table has several thousand clones, 65% to 75% seen once. The sequencing input was normal breast tissue next to the tumor. J is TRBJ1-1 and V is TRBV30, with 7 bases identical to TRBD1. The TCR originated in a person between 55 and 70 years old with breast cancer. The CDR3 reads CAWSPTGSAAFF. The CDR3 nucleotides are TGTGCCTGGAGTCCGACAGGGTCAGCAGCTTTCTTT.